This entry lists 7 T cell receptor beta chains sequenced from one sample in a study of T cells in Graves' hyperthyroidism and ophthalmopathy. Amplified TCR beta CDR3 regions came from RNA transcripts. The TCR CDR3 first-round RT-PCR relied on the HTBI primer set. TCRdb re-called the multiplex PCR reads through MiXCR, storing one row per CDR3 protein. In the table there are under 300,000 distinct CDR3 sequences, around 25% of which are singletons. Sequenced sample: blood. These receptors were obtained from a man aged 35 to 55 with Graves' hyperthyroidism that later progressed to Graves' ophthalmopathy.

This clonotype was observed at least ten times. The chain uses TRBV30 and TRBJ1-5; D not certain. Trimming cost V 0 bases and J 1 base, with 13 bases left between them. The CDR3 contains 16 residues. Germline V gene data show CDR1 as GTSNPN and CDR2 as SVGIG (reference sequence). The CDR3: CAWSVWHPLSNQPQHF. The CDR3, as DNA: TGTGCCTGGAGTGTATGGCACCCTTTAAGCAATCAGCCCCAGCATTTT. The complete variable domain, with remaining parts taken from reference TRBV30 and TRBJ1-5, reads SQTIHQWPATLVQPVGSPLSLECTVEGTSNPNLYWYRQAAGRGLQLLFYSVGIGQISSEVPQNLSASRPQDRQFILSSKKLLLSDSGFYLCAWSVWHPLSNQPQHFGDGTRLSIL.

V gene TRBV6-2 or TRBV6-3 combines with J gene TRBJ2-5, with 9 bases fitting TRBD2. In germline, CDR1 is MNHEY, CDR2 SVGEGT. The V gene end was trimmed by 5 bases and the J gene end by 7 bases; junction bases not matched to a gene: 23. The CDR3 is 19 amino acids. CDR3 protein: CASSHRGGGGLAGLATQYF. In DNA form, the CDR3 reads TGTGCCAGCAGTCATCGAGGTGGGGGTGGGTTAGCGGGACTAGCGACCCAGTACTTC.

This clonotype has more than one count but fewer than ten. This may stem from a read error, because a much larger clone lies one nucleotide away. The gene calls are TRBV29-1 and TRBJ1-2; D might be TRBD1 (6 bases). CDR1 and CDR2 from the germline V gene are SQVTM and ANQGSEA. The V end was cut by 4 bases, the J end by 4 bases, with 10 bases between. This CDR3 spans 12 amino acids. CDR3 residues: CSVGARGYGYTF. The CDR3 DNA reads TGCAGCGTTGGGGCCAGGGGCTATGGCTACACCTTC.

The rearrangement links TRBV28 to TRBJ1-1; 8 bases fit TRBD1. This CDR3 contains 14 residues. J lost 10 bases, V lost 2 bases, and 9 bases had no gene match. Germline loops: CDR1 MDHEN, CDR2 SYDVKM. CDR3 bases: TGTGCCAGCAGTTTACGGGACAGGTTAGATTCAGCTTTCTTT. Translated: CASSLRDRLDSAFF.

This clonotype showed up many times. This chain joins TRBV11-3 and TRBJ2-2; D not certain. This CDR3 region has 14 residues. CDR1 and CDR2 (germline): SGHNT, YENEEA. The V and J ends lost 6 bases and 4 bases respectively, with 12 bases between them. DNA for the CDR3: TGTGCCAGCAGGCGGCGTCAAATCACCGGGGAGCTGTTTTTT. It is translated as CASRRRQITGELFF.

This clonotype was seen once. The genes are TRBV24-1 and TRBJ1-5, with a weak D call TRBD1 (6 bases). This CDR3 is 14 amino acids long. V dropped 4 bases and J dropped 7 bases, with 13 bases sitting between them. CDR1 and CDR2 (germline): KGHDR, SFDVKD. The DNA of the CDR3 is TGTGCCACCAGTGACGCAGGGAGGGGGCAGCCCCAGCATTTT. Its protein is CATSDAGRGQPQHF.

This clonotype was detected many times. The J gene is TRBJ2-5, the V gene TRBV12-3 or TRBV12-4; TRBD2 agrees at 7 bases. The CDR3 is 15 residues long. V was clipped by 2 bases and J by 3 bases; unmatched bases: 6. The CDR3 is CASSLWEGRKETQYF. The CDR3, as DNA: TGTGCCAGCAGTTTATGGGAGGGTAGGAAAGAGACCCAGTACTTC.